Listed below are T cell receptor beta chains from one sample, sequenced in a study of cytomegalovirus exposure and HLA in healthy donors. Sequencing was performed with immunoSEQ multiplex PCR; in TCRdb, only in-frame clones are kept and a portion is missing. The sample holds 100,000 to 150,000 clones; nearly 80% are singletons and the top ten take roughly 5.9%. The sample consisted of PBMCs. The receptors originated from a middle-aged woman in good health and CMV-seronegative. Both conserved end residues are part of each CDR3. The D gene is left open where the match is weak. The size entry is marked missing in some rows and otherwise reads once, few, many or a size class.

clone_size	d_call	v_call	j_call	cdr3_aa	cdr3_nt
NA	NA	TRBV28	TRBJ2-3	CASSYNTLGAPDTQYF	TGTGCCAGCAGTTACAATACCTTGGGGGCCCCAGATACGCAGTATTTT
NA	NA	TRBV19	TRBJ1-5	CATRDISNQPQHF	TGTGCCACCAGGGATATTAGCAATCAGCCCCAGCATTTT
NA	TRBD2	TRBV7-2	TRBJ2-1	CASSLELAGYNEQFF	TGTGCCAGCAGCTTAGAACTAGCGGGGTACAATGAGCAGTTCTTC
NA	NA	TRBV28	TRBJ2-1	CALQSSYNEQFF	TGTGCCCTACAGAGCTCCTACAATGAGCAGTTCTTC
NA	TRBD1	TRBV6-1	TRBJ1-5	CASIGGQTSNQPQHF	TGTGCCAGCATCGGGGGACAGACTAGCAATCAGCCCCAGCATTTT
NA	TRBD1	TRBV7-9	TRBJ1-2	CASSSLQGIEGYTF	TGTGCCAGCAGCTCTCTACAGGGGATCGAGGGCTACACCTTC
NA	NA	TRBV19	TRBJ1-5	CASSWGSRGQPQHF	TGTGCCAGTAGTTGGGGGAGCAGGGGCCAGCCCCAGCATTTT
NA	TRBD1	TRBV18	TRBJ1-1	CASSPPGTGYTEAFF	TGTGCCAGCTCACCACCCGGGACAGGCTACACTGAAGCTTTCTTT
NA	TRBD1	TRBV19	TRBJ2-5	CASSGQAWETQYF	TGTGCCAGTAGTGGACAGGCTTGGGAGACCCAGTACTTC
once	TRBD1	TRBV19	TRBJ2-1	CASSYGTDLNEQFF	TGTGCCAGTAGCTATGGGACAGACCTCAATGAGCAGTTCTTC
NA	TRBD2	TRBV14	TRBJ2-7	CASSLSLGLGSYEQYF	TGTGCCAGCAGCCTCTCTTTGGGACTAGGCTCCTACGAGCAGTACTTC
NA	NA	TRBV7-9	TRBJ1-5	CASSSPTGGNQPQHF	TGTGCCAGCAGCTCGCCGACAGGCGGAAATCAGCCCCAGCATTTT
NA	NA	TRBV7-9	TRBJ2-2	CASSSIRQHRTGELFF	TGTGCCAGCAGCTCCATTCGACAGCATCGCACCGGGGAGCTGTTTTTT
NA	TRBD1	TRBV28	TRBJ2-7	CASSPQRDRGSEQYF	TGTGCCAGCAGTCCCCAACGGGACAGGGGTTCCGAGCAGTACTTC
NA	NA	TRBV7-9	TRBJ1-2	CSSSPTLAGVGYTF	TGTTCCAGCAGCCCGACACTGGCGGGGGTTGGCTACACCTTC
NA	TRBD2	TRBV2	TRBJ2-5	CASRVGGDLGTQYF	TGTGCCAGCAGGGTGGGAGGGGACTTGGGGACCCAGTACTTC
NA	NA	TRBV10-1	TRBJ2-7	CASSNGGTYEQYF	TGCGCCAGCTCTAACGGGGGAACCTACGAGCAGTACTTC
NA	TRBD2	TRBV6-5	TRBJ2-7	CASSYSLAGGYEQYF	TGTGCCAGCAGTTACTCCCTAGCGGGGGGGTACGAGCAGTACTTC
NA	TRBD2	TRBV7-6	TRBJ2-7	CASSAGLAELPEQYF	TGTGCCAGCAGCGCCGGACTAGCGGAACTCCCCGAGCAGTACTTC
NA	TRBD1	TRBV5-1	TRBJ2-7	CASRDSFSLYEQYF	TGCGCCAGCCGGGACAGTTTTTCGTTGTACGAGCAGTACTTC
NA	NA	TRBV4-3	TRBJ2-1	CASSLETSNYNEQFF	TGCGCCAGCAGCCTCGAAACTAGCAACTACAATGAGCAGTTCTTC
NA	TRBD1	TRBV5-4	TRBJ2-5	CASSQTGGDETQYF	TGTGCCAGCAGCCAAACAGGGGGCGATGAGACCCAGTACTTC
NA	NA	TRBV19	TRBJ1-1	CASSRGTLVVNTEAFF	TGTGCCAGTAGCCGGGGGACCCTCGTAGTAAACACTGAAGCTTTCTTT
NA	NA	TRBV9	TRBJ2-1	CASSVEGGPSNEQFF	TGTGCCAGCAGCGTAGAGGGCGGGCCCTCAAATGAGCAGTTCTTC
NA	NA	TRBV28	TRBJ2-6	CASSLVSRGANVLTF	TGTGCCAGCAGTTTGGTTTCGCGCGGGGCCAACGTCCTGACTTTC
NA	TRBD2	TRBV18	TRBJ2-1	CASSPRTSGSNEQFF	TGTGCCAGCTCACCCAGGACTAGCGGGAGCAATGAGCAGTTCTTC
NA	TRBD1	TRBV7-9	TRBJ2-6	CASSLQGAGGANVLTF	TGTGCCAGCAGCCTACAGGGGGCAGGGGGGGCCAACGTCCTGACTTTC
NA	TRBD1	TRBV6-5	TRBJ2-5	CASRQQGAETQYF	TGTGCCAGCAGACAACAGGGGGCAGAGACCCAGTACTTC
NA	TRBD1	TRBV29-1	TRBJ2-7	CGARQGLDYEQYF	TGCGGCGCCCGACAGGGCCTCGACTACGAGCAGTACTTC
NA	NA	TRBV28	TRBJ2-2	CASSPGGPREGELFF	TGTGCCAGCAGTCCGGGGGGCCCCCGTGAGGGGGAGCTGTTTTTT
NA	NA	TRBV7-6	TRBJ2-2	CASSLVLVDTGELFF	TGTGCCAGCAGCTTAGTTCTAGTCGACACCGGGGAGCTGTTTTTT
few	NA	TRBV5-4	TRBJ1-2	CASSPMAGDGYTF	TGTGCCAGCAGCCCAATGGCGGGAGATGGCTACACCTTC
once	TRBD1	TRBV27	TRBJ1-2	CASSLGGTGGYGYTF	TGTGCCAGCAGTTTGGGCGGGACAGGGGGCTATGGCTACACCTTC
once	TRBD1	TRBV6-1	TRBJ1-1	CASRSLATGGAFF	TGTGCCAGCAGATCCCTCGCGACAGGGGGAGCTTTCTTT
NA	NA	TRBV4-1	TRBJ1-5	CASSHRGQRQPQHF	TGCGCCAGCAGCCACAGGGGCCAGCGGCAGCCCCAGCATTTT
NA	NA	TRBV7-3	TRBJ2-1	CASSLTFGGIYNEQFF	TGTGCCAGCAGCTTAACCTTCGGGGGTATTTACAATGAGCAGTTCTTC
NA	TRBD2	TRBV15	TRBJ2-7	CATSASGDSYEQYF	TGTGCCACCAGCGCTAGCGGGGACTCCTACGAGCAGTACTTC
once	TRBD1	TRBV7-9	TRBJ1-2	CASSWGQGDYGYTF	TGTGCCAGCAGCTGGGGACAGGGGGACTATGGCTACACCTTC
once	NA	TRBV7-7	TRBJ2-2	CASSLARHHGELFF	TGTGCTAGCAGCTTAGCCAGACACCACGGGGAGCTGTTTTTT
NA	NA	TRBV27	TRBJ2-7	CASSPHRDEQYF	TGTGCCAGCAGTCCGCACAGGGACGAGCAGTACTTC
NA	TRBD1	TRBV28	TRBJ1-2	CASSFELDRGPGGYGYTF	TGTGCCAGCAGTTTTGAGTTGGACAGGGGGCCCGGCGGCTATGGCTACACCTTC
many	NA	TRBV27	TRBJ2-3	CASSLSPQGTDTQYF	TGTGCCAGCAGTTTATCACCCCAGGGCACAGATACGCAGTATTTT
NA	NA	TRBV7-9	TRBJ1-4	CASSFPDRTSDDEKLFF	TGTGCCAGCAGCTTTCCCGACAGGACGTCAGATGATGAAAAACTGTTTTTT
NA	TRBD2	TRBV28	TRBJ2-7	CASSRTSGTPRDEQYF	TGTGCCAGCAGCCGGACTAGCGGGACCCCCAGGGACGAGCAGTACTTC
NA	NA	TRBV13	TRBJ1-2	CASRGGAGDYGYTF	TGTGCCAGCCGGGGGGGGGCAGGGGACTATGGCTACACCTTC
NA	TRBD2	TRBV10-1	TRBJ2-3	CASSGKTSGSTDTQYF	TGCGCCAGCAGTGGAAAGACTAGCGGGAGTACAGATACGCAGTATTTT
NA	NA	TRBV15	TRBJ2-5	CATSRDSQETQYF	TGTGCCACCAGCCGCGACTCCCAAGAGACCCAGTACTTC
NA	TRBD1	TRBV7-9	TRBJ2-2	CASSFFVTGGPGELFF	TGTGCCAGCAGCTTTTTTGTGACAGGGGGCCCCGGGGAGCTGTTTTTT
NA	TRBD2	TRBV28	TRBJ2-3	CASRIAGSLDTQYF	TGTGCCAGCAGGATAGCGGGATCTTTAGATACGCAGTATTTT
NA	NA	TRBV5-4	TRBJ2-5	CASSLLTIETQYF	TGTGCCAGCAGCTTACTGACAATAGAGACCCAGTACTTC
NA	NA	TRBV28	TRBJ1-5	CASRSSISNQPQHF	TGTGCCAGCAGGAGTTCTATAAGCAATCAGCCCCAGCATTTT